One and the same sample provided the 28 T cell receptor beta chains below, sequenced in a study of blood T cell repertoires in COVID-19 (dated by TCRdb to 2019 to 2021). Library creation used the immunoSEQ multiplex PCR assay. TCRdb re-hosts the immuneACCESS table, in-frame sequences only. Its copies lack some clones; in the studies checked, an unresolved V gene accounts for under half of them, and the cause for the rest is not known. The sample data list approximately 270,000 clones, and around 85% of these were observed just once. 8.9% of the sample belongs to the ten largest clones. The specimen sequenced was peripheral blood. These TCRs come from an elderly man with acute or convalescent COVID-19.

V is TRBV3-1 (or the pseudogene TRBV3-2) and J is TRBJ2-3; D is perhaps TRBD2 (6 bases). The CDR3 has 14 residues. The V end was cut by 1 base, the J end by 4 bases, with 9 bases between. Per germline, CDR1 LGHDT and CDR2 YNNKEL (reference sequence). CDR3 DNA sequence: TGTGCCAGCAGCCAAGGACTAGGGGCAGATACGCAGTATTTT. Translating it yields CASSQGLGADTQYF.

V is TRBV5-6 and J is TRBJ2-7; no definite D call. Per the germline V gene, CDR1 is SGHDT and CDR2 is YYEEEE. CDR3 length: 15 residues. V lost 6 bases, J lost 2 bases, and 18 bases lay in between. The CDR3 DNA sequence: TGTGCCAGCACCCCTTTATCGGCAGGCACCTACGAGCAGTACTTC. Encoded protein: CASTPLSAGTYEQYF. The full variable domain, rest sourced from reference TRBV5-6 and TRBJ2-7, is DAGVTQSPTHLIKTRGQQVTLRCSPKSGHDTVSWYQQALGQGPQFIFQYYEEEERQRGNFPDRFSGHQFPNYSSELNVNALLLGDSALYLCASTPLSAGTYEQYFGPGTRLTVT.

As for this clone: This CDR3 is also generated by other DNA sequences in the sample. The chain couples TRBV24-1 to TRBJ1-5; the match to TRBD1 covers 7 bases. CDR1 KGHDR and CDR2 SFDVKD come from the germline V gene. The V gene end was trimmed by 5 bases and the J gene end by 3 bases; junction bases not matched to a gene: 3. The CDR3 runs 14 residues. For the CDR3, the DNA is TGTGCCACCAGTGGGGGACAGATCAATCAGCCCCAGCATTTT. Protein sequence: CATSGGQINQPQHF.

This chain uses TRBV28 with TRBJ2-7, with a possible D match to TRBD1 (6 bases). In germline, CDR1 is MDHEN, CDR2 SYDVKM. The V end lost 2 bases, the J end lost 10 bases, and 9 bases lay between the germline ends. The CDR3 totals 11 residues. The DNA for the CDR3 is TGTGCCAGCAGTTTAGGCAGGGGTCAGTACTTC. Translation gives CASSLGRGQYF.

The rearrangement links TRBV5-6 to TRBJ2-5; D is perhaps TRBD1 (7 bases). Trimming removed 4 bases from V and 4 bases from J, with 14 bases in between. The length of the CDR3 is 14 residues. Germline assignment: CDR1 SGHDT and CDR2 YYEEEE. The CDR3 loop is CASSGGTVGETQYF. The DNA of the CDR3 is TGTGCCAGCAGCGGCGGGACAGTGGGAGAGACCCAGTACTTC.

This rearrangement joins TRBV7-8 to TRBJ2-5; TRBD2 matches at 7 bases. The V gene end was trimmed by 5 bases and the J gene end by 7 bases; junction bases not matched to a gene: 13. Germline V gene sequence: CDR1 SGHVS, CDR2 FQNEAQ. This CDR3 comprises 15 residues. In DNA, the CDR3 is TGTGCCAGCAGCCTTGGATTGGGGCGGGAGAGGACCCAGTACTTC. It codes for CASSLGLGRERTQYF.

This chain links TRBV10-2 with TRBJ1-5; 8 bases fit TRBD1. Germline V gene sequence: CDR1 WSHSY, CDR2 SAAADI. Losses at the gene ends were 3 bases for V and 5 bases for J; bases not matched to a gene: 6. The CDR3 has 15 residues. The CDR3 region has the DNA TGCGCCAGCAGTGACCCCGGGACAGGATATCAGCCCCAGCATTTT. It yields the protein CASSDPGTGYQPQHF.

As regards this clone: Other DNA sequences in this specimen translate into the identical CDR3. This CDR3 reads CASSLTGGNQPQHF. As DNA, the CDR3 is TGCGCCAGCAGCTTGACAGGGGGCAATCAGCCCCAGCATTTT. The V and J genes are TRBV5-1 and TRBJ1-5; TRBD1 matches 7 bases. The J segment lost 2 bases and the V segment lost 1 base, leaving 0 bases of the junction unmatched. The CDR3 extends over 14 amino acids. The germline V gene encodes CDR1 SGHRS and CDR2 YFSETQ.

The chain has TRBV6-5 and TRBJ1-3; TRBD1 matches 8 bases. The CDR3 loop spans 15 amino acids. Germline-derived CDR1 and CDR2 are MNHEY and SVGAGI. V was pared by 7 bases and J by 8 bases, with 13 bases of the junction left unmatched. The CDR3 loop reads CASTSRAGGLDTIYF. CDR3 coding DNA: TGTGCCAGCACGTCAAGAGCAGGGGGCTTGGACACCATATATTTT.

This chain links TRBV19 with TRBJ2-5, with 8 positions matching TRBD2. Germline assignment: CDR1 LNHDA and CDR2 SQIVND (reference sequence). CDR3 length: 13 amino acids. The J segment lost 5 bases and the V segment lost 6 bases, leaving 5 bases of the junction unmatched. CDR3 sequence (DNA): TGTGCCAGTAGCGGGAGGGCCCAGGAGACCCAGTACTTC. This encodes CASSGRAQETQYF.

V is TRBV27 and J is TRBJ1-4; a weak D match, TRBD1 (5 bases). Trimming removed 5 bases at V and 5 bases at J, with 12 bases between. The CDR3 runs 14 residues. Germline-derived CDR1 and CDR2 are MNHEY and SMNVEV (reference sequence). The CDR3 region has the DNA TGTGCCAGCAGTCACCAGGGCCCAAATGAAAAACTGTTTTTT. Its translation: CASSHQGPNEKLFF.

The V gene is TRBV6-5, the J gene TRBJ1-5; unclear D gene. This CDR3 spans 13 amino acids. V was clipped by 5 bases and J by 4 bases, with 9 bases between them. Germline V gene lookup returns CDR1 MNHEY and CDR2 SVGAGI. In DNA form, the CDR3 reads TGTGCCAGCAGTCGGTCGTCTAATCAGCCCCAGCATTTT. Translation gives CASSRSSNQPQHF.

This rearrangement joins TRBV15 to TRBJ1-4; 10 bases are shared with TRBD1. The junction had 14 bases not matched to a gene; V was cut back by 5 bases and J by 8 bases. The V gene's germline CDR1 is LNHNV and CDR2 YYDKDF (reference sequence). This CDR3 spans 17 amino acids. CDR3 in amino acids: CATSGDRGYARGEKLFF. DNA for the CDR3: TGTGCCACCAGCGGGGACAGGGGATACGCCAGGGGCGAAAAACTGTTTTTT.

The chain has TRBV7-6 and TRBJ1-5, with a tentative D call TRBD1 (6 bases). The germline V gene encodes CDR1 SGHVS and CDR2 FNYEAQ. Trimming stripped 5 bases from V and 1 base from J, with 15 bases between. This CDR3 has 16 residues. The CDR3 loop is CASSPLTGGSNQPQHF. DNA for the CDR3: TGTGCCAGCAGCCCCCTGACAGGCGGAAGCAATCAGCCCCAGCATTTT.

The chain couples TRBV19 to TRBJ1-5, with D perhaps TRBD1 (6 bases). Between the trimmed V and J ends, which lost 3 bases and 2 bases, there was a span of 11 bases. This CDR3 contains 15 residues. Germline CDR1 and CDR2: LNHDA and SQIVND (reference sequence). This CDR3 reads CASSMRAGGNQPQHF. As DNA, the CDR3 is TGTGCCAGTAGTATGAGGGCAGGGGGCAATCAGCCCCAGCATTTT.

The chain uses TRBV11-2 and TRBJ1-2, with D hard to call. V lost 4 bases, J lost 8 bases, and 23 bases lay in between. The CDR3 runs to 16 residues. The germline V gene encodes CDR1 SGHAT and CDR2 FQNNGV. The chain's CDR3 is CASSSFLRPELSGYTF. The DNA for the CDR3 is TGTGCCAGCAGCTCGTTTCTAAGACCGGAGCTTAGCGGCTACACCTTC.

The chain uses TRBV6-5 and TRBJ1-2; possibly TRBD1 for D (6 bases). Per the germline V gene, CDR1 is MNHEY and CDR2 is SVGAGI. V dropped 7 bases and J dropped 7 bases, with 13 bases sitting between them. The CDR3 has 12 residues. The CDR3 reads CASKGVFSGYTF. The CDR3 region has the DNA TGTGCCAGCAAGGGGGTCTTTTCTGGCTACACCTTC.

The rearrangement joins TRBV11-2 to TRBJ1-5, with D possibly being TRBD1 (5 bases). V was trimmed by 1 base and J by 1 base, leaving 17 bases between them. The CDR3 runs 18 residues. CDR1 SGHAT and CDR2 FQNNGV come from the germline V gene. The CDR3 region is CASSLGAPRGGSNQPQHF. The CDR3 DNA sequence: TGTGCCAGCAGCTTAGGTGCTCCCCGGGGGGGAAGCAATCAGCCCCAGCATTTT.

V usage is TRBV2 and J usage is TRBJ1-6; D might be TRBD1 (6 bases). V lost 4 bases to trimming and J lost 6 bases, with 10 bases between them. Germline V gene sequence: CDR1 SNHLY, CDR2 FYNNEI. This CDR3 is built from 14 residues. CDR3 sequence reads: CASSGGGSNSPLHF. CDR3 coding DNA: TGTGCCAGCAGTGGCGGGGGCTCTAATTCACCCCTCCACTTT.

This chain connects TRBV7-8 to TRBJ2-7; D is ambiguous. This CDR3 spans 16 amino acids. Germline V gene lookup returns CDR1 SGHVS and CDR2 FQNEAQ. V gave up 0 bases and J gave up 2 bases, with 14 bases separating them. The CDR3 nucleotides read TGTGCCAGCAGCTTAGCTCGTTGGGCAGGCACCTACGAGCAGTACTTC. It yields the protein CASSLARWAGTYEQYF.

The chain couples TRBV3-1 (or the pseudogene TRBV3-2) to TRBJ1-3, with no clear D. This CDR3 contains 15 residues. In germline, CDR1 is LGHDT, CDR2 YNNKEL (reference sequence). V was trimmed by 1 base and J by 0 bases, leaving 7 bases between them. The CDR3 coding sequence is TGTGCCAGCAGCCAAGCTGTGTTCTCTGGAAACACCATATATTTT. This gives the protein CASSQAVFSGNTIYF.

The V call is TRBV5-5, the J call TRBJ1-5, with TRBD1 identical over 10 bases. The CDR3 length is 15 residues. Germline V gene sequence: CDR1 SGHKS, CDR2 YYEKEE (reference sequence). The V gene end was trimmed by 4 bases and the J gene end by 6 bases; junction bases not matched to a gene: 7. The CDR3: CASSPGQGIGQPQHF. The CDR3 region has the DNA TGTGCCAGCAGCCCGGGACAGGGGATCGGTCAGCCCCAGCATTTT.

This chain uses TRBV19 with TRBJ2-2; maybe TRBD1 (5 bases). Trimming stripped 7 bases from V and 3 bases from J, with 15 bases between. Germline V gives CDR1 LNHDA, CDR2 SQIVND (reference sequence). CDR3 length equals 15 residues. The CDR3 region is CASKGDRYYTGELFF. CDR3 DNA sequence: TGTGCCAGTAAAGGCGACAGATATTACACCGGGGAGCTGTTTTTT. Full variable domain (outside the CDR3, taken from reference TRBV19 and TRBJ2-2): DGGITQSPKYLFRKEGQNVTLSCEQNLNHDAMYWYRQDPGQGLRLIYYSQIVNDFQKGDIAEGYSVSREKKESFPLTVTSAQKNPTAFYLCASKGDRYYTGELFFGEGSRLTVL.

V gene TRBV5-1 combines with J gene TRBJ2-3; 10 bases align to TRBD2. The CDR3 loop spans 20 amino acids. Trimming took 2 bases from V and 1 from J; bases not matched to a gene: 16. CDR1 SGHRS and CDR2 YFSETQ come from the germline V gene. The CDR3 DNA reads TGCGCCAGCAGCTTCGGGAGAGGGGCGGCTAGCGGGAGTCGCACAGATACGCAGTATTTT. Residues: CASSFGRGAASGSRTDTQYF. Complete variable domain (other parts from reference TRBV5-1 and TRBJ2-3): KAGVTQTPRYLIKTRGQQVTLSCSPISGHRSVSWYQQTPGQGLQFLFEYFSETQRNKGNFPGRFSGRQFSNSRSEMNVSTLELGDSALYLCASSFGRGAASGSRTDTQYFGPGTRLTVL.

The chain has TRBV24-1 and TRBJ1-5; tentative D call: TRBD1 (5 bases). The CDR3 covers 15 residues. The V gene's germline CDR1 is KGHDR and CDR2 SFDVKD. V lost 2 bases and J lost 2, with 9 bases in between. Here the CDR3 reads CATSDSQVGNQPQHF. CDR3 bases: TGTGCCACCAGTGATTCACAGGTAGGCAATCAGCCCCAGCATTTT.

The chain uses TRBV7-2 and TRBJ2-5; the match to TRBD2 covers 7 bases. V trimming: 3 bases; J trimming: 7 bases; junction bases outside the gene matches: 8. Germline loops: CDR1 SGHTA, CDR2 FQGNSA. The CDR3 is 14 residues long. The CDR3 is CASSLGGEVGTQYF. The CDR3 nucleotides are TGTGCCAGCAGCTTGGGAGGGGAAGTGGGGACCCAGTACTTC.

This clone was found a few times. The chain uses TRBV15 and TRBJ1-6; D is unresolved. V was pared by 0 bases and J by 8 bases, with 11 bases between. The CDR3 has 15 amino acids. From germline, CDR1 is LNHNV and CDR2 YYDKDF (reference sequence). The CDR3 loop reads CATSRDPSEDSPLHF. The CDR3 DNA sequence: TGTGCCACCAGCAGAGATCCCAGCGAAGATTCACCCCTCCACTTT.

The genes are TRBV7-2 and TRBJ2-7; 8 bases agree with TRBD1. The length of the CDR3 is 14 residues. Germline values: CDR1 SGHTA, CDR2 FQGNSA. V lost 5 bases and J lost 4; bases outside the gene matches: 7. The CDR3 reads CASSPSTGGYEQYF. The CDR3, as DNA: TGTGCCAGCAGCCCGAGTACAGGGGGGTACGAGCAGTACTTC. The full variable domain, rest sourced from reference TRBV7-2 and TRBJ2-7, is GAGVSQSPSNKVTEKGKDVELRCDPISGHTALYWYRQSLGQGLEFLIYFQGNSAPDKSGLPSDRFSAERTGGSVSTLTIQRTQQEDSAVYLCASSPSTGGYEQYFGPGTRLTVT.